Listed here is a single TCR beta chain. Its antigen remains unknown. This record comes from a study of shared clonotypes between healthy human individuals. Notes on the study in general: Researchers found naive subsets generally carried larger estimated richness than memory subsets. Depth of sequencing was expected to influence donor clonotype sharing.

Every subset's genomic DNA went evenly onto several immunoSEQ plates. As originally analysed: Junction-only immunoSEQ data arrived without quality scores, meaning filtering differed. Some clones are missing from TCRdb's copy, which holds only in-frame ones; the method was immunoSEQ multiplex PCR. V and J calls and clone size follow that table, whereas D and trimming were derived from the DNA. The table has millions of clones, 90% to 95% seen once. The sequenced material came from naive CD4+ T cells sorted from blood. Described subset: CD45RA+ positively selected. The receptor was isolated from a man aged 18 to 30 in good health.

CDR3 amino acids: CASSLGQGVDEQFF. In nucleotides, the CDR3 is TGCGCCAGCAGCTTGGGACAGGGGGTCGATGAGCAGTTCTTC. J is TRBJ2-1 and V is TRBV5-1, with 9 bases that match TRBD1. Germline assignment: CDR1 SGHRS and CDR2 YFSETQ. This CDR3 spans 14 amino acids. V lost 0 bases to trimming and J lost 8 bases; unmatched junction nucleotides: 3.